This TCR beta chain was sequenced for a study of T cell changes during pregnancy in multiple sclerosis (dated by TCRdb to 2018 to 2020). Regarding the complete study: The study examined how the T cell repertoire changed over the course of pregnancy in women with multiple sclerosis.

Spanning cysteine to phenylalanine, the CDR3 consists of 13 amino acids. Of all the DNA, just the CDR3 is kept, 39 bases in frame from base 1. CDR1 and CDR2 are read off the germline V gene (reference sequence) as GTSNPN and SVGIG. As to this clone: Its antigen is not yet known. Mismatch with germline at one junction end may stem from a read error.

The method behind the library was the immunoSEQ multiplex PCR assay. TCRdb stores this immuneACCESS table with in-frame sequences only. Part of the clones is absent; in the studies checked, under half of the shortfall reflects unresolved V genes, and no reason is known for the rest. The table for this sample lists tens of thousands of clones; approximately 90% of them were counted only once. About 0.15% of the sample goes to the ten largest clones. The source material was CD4+ T cells from peripheral blood mononuclear cells, sampled after pregnancy. The receptor's source is a female donor in good health, enrolled as a control in a pregnancy study. The chain is made from TRBV30 and TRBJ2-5, and TRBD2 matches 16 of the central bases. The DNA sequence reads TGCGGGACTAGCGGGGGGGTCCCAGAGACCCAGTACTTC. It encodes CGTSGGVPETQYF.